The 11 T cell receptor beta chains given below trace back to one sample, sequenced in a study of blood T cell repertoires in COVID-19. Produced via immunoSEQ multiplex PCR; TCRdb's table is partial and in-frame only. The sample carries about 230,000 clones, 70% to 90% recorded once. Sequenced: peripheral blood. Receptors were obtained from a woman in her 70s with active or convalescent COVID-19.

This clone has more than one count but fewer than ten. The chain employs TRBV18 and TRBJ2-7, with D possibly TRBD1 on 5 matching bases. This CDR3 region has 14 residues. V was pared by 3 bases and J by 3 bases, with 12 bases between. Germline CDR1 and CDR2: KGHSH and LQKENI. CDR3 sequence reads: CASSPGRTDYEQYF. The CDR3 bases are TGTGCCAGCTCACCGGGGCGGACCGACTACGAGCAGTACTTC.

V and J are TRBV7-9 and TRBJ1-2, with a weak D call TRBD1 (6 bases). CDR1 is SEHNR and CDR2 is FQNEAQ in the germline V gene (reference sequence). V dropped 8 bases and J dropped 4 bases, with 17 bases sitting between them. This CDR3 has 14 amino acids. The CDR3 coding sequence is TGTGCCAGCTCCCCCGGGGGGGCGGGCTATGGCTACACCTTC. It translates to CASSPGGAGYGYTF.

The chain links TRBV7-3 to TRBJ2-3; 7 bases agree with TRBD1. Per the germline V gene, CDR1 is SGHTA and CDR2 is FQGTGA. The CDR3 length is 17 residues. V was pared by 1 base and J by 0 bases, with 7 bases of the junction left unmatched. The CDR3 DNA reads as TGTGCCAGCAGCTTAAAATGGACAGGAATTAGCACAGATACGCAGTATTTT. Its translation: CASSLKWTGISTDTQYF.

The rearrangement joins TRBV10-3 to TRBJ2-1, with TRBD2 matching 7 bases. V dropped 4 bases and J dropped 0; count of bases not matched to a gene: 9. Germline V gives CDR1 ENHRY, CDR2 SYGVKD. The CDR3 contains 17 residues. The CDR3 region has the DNA TGTGCCATCAGTGTCGGAGTCGGGGGGAGCTCCTACAATGAGCAGTTCTTC. Its protein is CAISVGVGGSSYNEQFF.

V usage is TRBV20-1 and J usage is TRBJ2-5; 7 nucleotides align to TRBD1. The CDR3 is made up of 14 amino acids. CDR1 is DFQATT and CDR2 is SNEGSKA in the germline V gene (reference sequence). The V gene end was trimmed by 3 bases and the J gene end by 5 bases; junction bases not matched to a gene: 9. Here the CDR3 DNA reads TGCAGTGCTAGTCCAAGGGGGCGCCGGGAGACCCAGTACTTC. Amino acids: CSASPRGRRETQYF.

The V gene is TRBV11-3, the J gene TRBJ1-1; TRBD1 might be the D (5 bases). In germline, CDR1 is SGHNT, CDR2 YENEEA. V was trimmed by 1 base and J by 3 bases, leaving 12 bases between them. The CDR3 runs 15 residues. This chain's CDR3 is CASSLGLGGDTEAFF. Here the CDR3 DNA reads TGTGCCAGCAGCTTAGGGTTAGGAGGGGACACTGAAGCTTTCTTT.

The rearrangement uses TRBV5-1 and TRBJ2-7, with D tentatively TRBD2 (5 bases). The germline V gene encodes CDR1 SGHRS and CDR2 YFSETQ. This CDR3 spans 13 amino acids. V was trimmed by 0 bases and J by 3 bases, leaving 7 bases between them. The CDR3 region has the DNA TGCGCCAGCAGCTTGGGGAGGAACTACGAGCAGTACTTC. It codes for CASSLGRNYEQYF. Combining the CDR3 with reference TRBV5-1 and TRBJ2-7 gives the whole variable domain KAGVTQTPRYLIKTRGQQVTLSCSPISGHRSVSWYQQTPGQGLQFLFEYFSETQRNKGNFPGRFSGRQFSNSRSEMNVSTLELGDSALYLCASSLGRNYEQYFGPGTRLTVT.

The chain links TRBV5-1 to TRBJ1-1, with 9 bases matching TRBD1. Germline V gene sequence: CDR1 SGHRS, CDR2 YFSETQ. CDR3 size: 15 residues. The V segment lost 4 bases and the J segment 2 bases; nucleotides outside the gene matches: 6. CDR3 amino acids: CASSLWDRDNTEAFF. Here the CDR3 DNA reads TGCGCCAGCAGCCTATGGGACAGGGACAACACTGAAGCTTTCTTT.

The chain links TRBV30 to TRBJ2-7; possibly TRBD2 for D (5 bases). The CDR3 totals 12 residues. The V and J ends lost 2 bases and 1 base respectively, with 6 bases between them. Germline V gives CDR1 GTSNPN, CDR2 SVGIG (reference sequence). Here the CDR3 reads CAWSRGSYEQYF. The DNA for the CDR3 is TGTGCCTGGAGTCGGGGATCCTACGAGCAGTACTTC.

V usage is TRBV5-1 and J usage is TRBJ2-1; 11 bases align to TRBD2. The CDR3 has 15 residues. With V trimmed by 4 bases and J by 6 bases, 6 bases remained unmatched. CDR1 SGHRS and CDR2 YFSETQ come from the germline V gene. The CDR3 nucleotides read TGCGCCAGCAGCCAACTAGCGGGAGTTGGCAATGAGCAGTTCTTC. Protein product: CASSQLAGVGNEQFF.

DNA of the CDR3: TGTGCCAGCAGCGGGGACAGATTCACAGATACGCAGTATTTT. Translating gives CASSGDRFTDTQYF. V is TRBV7-8 and J is TRBJ2-3; 7 bases match TRBD1. This CDR3 is built from 14 residues. Losses at the gene ends were 5 bases for V and 2 bases for J; bases not matched to a gene: 4. The V gene's germline CDR1 is SGHVS and CDR2 FQNEAQ. Based on the CDR3 plus reference TRBV7-8 and TRBJ2-3, the full variable domain is GAGVSQSPRYKVAKRGQDVALRCDPISGHVSLFWYQQALGQGPEFLTYFQNEAQLDKSGLPSDRFFAERPEGSVSTLKIQRTQQEDSAVYLCASSGDRFTDTQYFGPGTRLTVL.